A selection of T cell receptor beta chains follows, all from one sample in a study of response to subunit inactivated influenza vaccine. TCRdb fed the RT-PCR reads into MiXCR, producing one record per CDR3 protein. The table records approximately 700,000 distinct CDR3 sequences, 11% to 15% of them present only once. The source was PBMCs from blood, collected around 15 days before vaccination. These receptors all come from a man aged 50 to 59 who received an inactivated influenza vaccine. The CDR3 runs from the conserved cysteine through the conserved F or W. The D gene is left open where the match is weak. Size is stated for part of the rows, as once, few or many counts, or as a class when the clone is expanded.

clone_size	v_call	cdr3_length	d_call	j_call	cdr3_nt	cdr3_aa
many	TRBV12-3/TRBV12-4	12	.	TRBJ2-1	TGTGCCAGCAGTCCCTCGGGCCCAAAGCAGTTCTTC	CASSPSGPKQFF
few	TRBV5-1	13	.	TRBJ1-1	TGCGCCAGCAGCTTGGCGGTCGGCACTGAAGCTTTCTTT	CASSLAVGTEAFF
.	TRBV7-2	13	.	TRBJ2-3	TGTGCCAGCAGCTTAGCGACTCGGGATACGCAGTATTTT	CASSLATRDTQYF
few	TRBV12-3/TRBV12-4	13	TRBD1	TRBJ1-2	TGTGCCAGCACCGAGACCGAAACAGGGGGCTGCACCTTC	CASTETETGGCTF
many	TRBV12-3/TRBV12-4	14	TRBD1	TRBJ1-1	TGTGCCAGCAGTCTACAGGGGAAAAGGACTGAAGCTTTCTTT	CASSLQGKRTEAFF
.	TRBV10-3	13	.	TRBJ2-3	TGTGCCATCAGTGAGTCACCGGAGGATACGCAGTATTTT	CAISESPEDTQYF
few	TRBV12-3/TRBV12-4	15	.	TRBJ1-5	TGTGCCAGCAGTTTAGCTCCAATTAGCAATCAGCCCCAGCATTTT	CASSLAPISNQPQHF
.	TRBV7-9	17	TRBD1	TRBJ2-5	TGTGCCAGCAGCCCACTCCCCGGGACAGGGGACGGAGAGACCCAGTACTTC	CASSPLPGTGDGETQYF
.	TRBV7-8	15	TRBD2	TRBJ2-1	TGTGCCAGCTATAGCGGGGGTTTCACCTACAATGAGCAGTTCTTC	CASYSGGFTYNEQFF
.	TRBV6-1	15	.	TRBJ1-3	TGTGCCAGCAGCCGAACAGGGAGCGGTGGAAACACCATATATTTT	CASSRTGSGGNTIYF
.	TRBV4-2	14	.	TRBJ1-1	TGTGCCAGCAGCCAAGATCAGGGGCGGACTGAAGCTTTCTTT	CASSQDQGRTEAFF
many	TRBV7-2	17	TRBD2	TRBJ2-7	TGTGCCAGCAGCCAGACTAGCGGGGGGACCGGAGCCTACGAGCAGTACTTC	CASSQTSGGTGAYEQYF
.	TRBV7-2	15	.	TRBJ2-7	TGTGCCAGCAGCTTAGCCAGGGGTATTATCTACGAGCAGTACTTC	CASSLARGIIYEQYF
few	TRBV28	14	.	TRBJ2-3	TGTGCCAGCAGTTTACCGGTACTGGCAGATACGCAGTATTTT	CASSLPVLADTQYF
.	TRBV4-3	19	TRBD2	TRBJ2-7	TGCGCCAGCAGCCAAGGTCTTGTTGGGACTAGCGCCTCAGGGTACGAGCAGTACTTC	CASSQGLVGTSASGYEQYF
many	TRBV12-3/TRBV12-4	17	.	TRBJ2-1	TGTGCCAGCAGTTTAGCGATCTTCTGGGGGTCTTACAATGAGCAGTTCTTC	CASSLAIFWGSYNEQFF
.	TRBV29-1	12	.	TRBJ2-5	TGCAGCGTTTTACTACCCGAGGGGACCCAGTACTTC	CSVLLPEGTQYF
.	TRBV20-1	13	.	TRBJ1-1	TGCAGTGCGGTGAGACGGGGAAACACTGAAGCTTTCTTT	CSAVRRGNTEAFF
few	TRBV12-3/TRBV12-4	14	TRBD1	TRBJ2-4	TGTGCCAGCAGCCGATCGGGACAGGGCCCCATTCAGTACTTC	CASSRSGQGPIQYF
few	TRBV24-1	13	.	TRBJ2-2	TGTGCCACCAGTGATCCCGCTCCCGGGGAGCTGTTTTTT	CATSDPAPGELFF
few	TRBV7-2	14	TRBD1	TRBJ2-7	TGTGCCAGCAGACCACAGGGGAAGATCTACGAGCAGTACTTC	CASRPQGKIYEQYF
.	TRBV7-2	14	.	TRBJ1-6	TGTGCCAGCAGCTTAAGGGGAGAAAATTCACCCCTCCACTTT	CASSLRGENSPLHF
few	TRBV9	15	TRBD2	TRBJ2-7	TGTGCCAGCAGCGCCCTGGCGGGAGCAACCTACGAGCAGTACTTC	CASSALAGATYEQYF
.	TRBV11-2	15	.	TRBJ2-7	TGTGCCAGCACCCCTGGCCGGTCGCCCTCCTACGAGCAGTACTTC	CASTPGRSPSYEQYF
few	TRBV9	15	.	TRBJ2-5	TGTGCCAGCAGCGTAGGATCCCAGATGCAAGAGACCCAGTACTTC	CASSVGSQMQETQYF
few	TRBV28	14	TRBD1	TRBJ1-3	TGTGCCAGCAAAACCACAGGGGGAGGAAACACCATATATTTT	CASKTTGGGNTIYF
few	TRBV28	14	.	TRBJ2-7	TGTGCCAGCAGTTTTGGGCAGTTGGCCTACGAGCAGTACTTC	CASSFGQLAYEQYF
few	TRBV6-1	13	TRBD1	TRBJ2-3	TGTGCCAGCAGCCGGACAGGTTTTGATACGCAGTATTTT	CASSRTGFDTQYF
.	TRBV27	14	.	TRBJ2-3	TGTGCCAGCAGTTTTGCGGCCCTCACAGATACGCAGTATTTT	CASSFAALTDTQYF
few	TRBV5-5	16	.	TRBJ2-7	TGTGCCAGCAGCTTGGCTACGGGACAAGACTCCTACGAGCAGTACTTC	CASSLATGQDSYEQYF
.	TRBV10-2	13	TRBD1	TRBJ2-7	TGCGCCAGCTGCCAGGGGGCTTGGTACGAGCAGTACTTC	CASCQGAWYEQYF
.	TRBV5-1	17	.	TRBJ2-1	TGCGCCAGCAGCCGGGGGGTCTCTGGACAGGGTCGCCCTGAGCAGTTCTTC	CASSRGVSGQGRPEQFF
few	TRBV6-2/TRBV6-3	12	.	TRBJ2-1	TGTGCCAGCAGTTGGTCCAAGGATGAGCAGTTCTTC	CASSWSKDEQFF
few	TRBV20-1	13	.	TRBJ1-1	TGCAGGCTTACAGGGTTTGGGTACACTGAAGCTTTCTTT	CRLTGFGYTEAFF
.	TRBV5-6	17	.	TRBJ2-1	TGTGCCAGCAGTATTGCTAGGGTTTTGGGCTCCTACAATGAGCAGTTCTTC	CASSIARVLGSYNEQFF
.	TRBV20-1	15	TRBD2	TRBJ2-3	TGCAGTGCCCCGCCGGGGGGGTCCTACACAGATACGCAGTATTTT	CSAPPGGSYTDTQYF
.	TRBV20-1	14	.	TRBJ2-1	TGCAGTGCTAGACCCACGGTTTCCTACAATGAGCAGTTCTTC	CSARPTVSYNEQFF
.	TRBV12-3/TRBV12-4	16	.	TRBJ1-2	TGTGCCAGCAGTAAGCGAGGGGGGGCTCGTGGTTATGGCTACACCTTC	CASSKRGGARGYGYTF
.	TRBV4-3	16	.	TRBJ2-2	TGCGCCAGCAGGCTTATTACAGGGGGGGCAGCCGGGGAGCTGTTTTTT	CASRLITGGAAGELFF
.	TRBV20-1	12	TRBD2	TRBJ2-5	TGCAGTGCGCTAGCGGGGGGGGAGACCCAGTACTTC	CSALAGGETQYF
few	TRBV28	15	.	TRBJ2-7	TGTGCCAGCAGTAGCCGGGGGCACGACTCCTACGAGCAGTACTTC	CASSSRGHDSYEQYF
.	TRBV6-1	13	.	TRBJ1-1	TGTGCCAGCAGTGAGATAGGGGGCACTGAAGCTTTCTTT	CASSEIGGTEAFF
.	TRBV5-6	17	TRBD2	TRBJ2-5	TGTGCCACCAGTTTGCGGGCTAGCGGGGGCCGGGGAGAGACCCAGTACTTC	CATSLRASGGRGETQYF
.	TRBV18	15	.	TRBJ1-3	TGTGCCAGCTCACCACAGGGGCCTGGTGGAAACACCATATATTTT	CASSPQGPGGNTIYF
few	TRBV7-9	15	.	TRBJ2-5	TGTGCCAGCAGCCCCTCATGGCAGAGGCAAGAGACCCAGTACTTC	CASSPSWQRQETQYF
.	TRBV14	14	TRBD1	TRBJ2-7	TGTGCCAGCAGCTCACAGGGGCCCACCTACGAGCAGTACTTC	CASSSQGPTYEQYF
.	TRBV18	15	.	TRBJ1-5	TGTGCCAGCTCACCTGACCAGGCGCCTAATCAGCCCCAGCATTTT	CASSPDQAPNQPQHF
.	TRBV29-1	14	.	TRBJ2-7	TGCAGCGTTGTTGGGGGCGAGAGCTCCTACGAGCAGTACTTC	CSVVGGESSYEQYF
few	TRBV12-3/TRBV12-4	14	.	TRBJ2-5	TGTGCCAGCAGTGCCCCGGGGAAAGAAGAGACCCAGTACTTC	CASSAPGKEETQYF
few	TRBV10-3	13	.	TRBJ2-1	TGTGCCATCAGTGAGTCGACCACCAATGAGCAGTTCTTC	CAISESTTNEQFF
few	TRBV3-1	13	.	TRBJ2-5	TGTGCCAGCAATGGACACATCCAAGAGACCCAGTACTTC	CASNGHIQETQYF
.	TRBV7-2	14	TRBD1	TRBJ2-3	TGTGCCAGCGGAAGGGACAGGGGAGCAGATACGCAGTATTTT	CASGRDRGADTQYF
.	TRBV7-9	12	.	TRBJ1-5	TGTGCCAGCAGCGGCGGTGGGCAGCCCCAGCATTTT	CASSGGGQPQHF
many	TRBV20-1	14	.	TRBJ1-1	TGCAGTGCTAGGGCAGCTTGGGGGGACACTGAAGCTTTCTTT	CSARAAWGDTEAFF
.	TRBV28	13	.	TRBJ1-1	TGTGCCAGCAGTAGGGACTTCGACACTGAAGCTTTCTTT	CASSRDFDTEAFF
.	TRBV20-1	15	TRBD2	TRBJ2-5	TGCTGTGCTAGGAGACTAGCGGGGGGCCAAGAGACCCAGTACTTC	CCARRLAGGQETQYF
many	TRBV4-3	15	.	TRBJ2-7	TGCGCCAGCAGCCAAGATGAGGGGGGATCCTACGAGCAGTACTTC	CASSQDEGGSYEQYF